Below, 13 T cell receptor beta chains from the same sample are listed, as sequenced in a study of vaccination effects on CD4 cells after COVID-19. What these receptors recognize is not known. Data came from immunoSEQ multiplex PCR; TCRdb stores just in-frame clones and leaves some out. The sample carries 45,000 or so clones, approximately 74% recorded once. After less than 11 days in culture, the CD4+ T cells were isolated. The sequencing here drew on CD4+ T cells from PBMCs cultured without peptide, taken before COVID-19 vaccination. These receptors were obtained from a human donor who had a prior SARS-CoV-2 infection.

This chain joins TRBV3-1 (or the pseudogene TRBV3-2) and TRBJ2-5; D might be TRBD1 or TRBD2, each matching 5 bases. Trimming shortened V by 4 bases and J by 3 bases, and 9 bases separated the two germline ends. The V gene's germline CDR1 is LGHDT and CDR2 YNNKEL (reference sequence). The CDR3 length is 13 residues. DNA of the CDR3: TGTGCCAGCAGCCTACTAGGGGAAGAGACCCAGTACTTC. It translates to CASSLLGEETQYF.

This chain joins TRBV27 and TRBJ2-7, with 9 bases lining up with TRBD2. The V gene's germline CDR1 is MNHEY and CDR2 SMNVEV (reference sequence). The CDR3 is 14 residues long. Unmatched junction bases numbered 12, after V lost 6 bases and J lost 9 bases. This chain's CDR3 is CASRPGTSSRGQYF. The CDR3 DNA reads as TGTGCCAGCAGGCCGGGGACTAGCTCAAGGGGGCAGTACTTC.

The DNA for the CDR3 is TGTGCCAGCTCACACAGACAGACTTTGAACACTGAAGCTTTCTTT. It codes for CASSHRQTLNTEAFF. The rearrangement joins TRBV18 to TRBJ1-1; tentatively, D is TRBD1 (5 bases). The CDR3 sequence is 15 residues long. Trimming cost V 4 bases and J 0 bases, with 12 bases left between them. Germline lookup yields CDR1 KGHSH and CDR2 LQKENI.

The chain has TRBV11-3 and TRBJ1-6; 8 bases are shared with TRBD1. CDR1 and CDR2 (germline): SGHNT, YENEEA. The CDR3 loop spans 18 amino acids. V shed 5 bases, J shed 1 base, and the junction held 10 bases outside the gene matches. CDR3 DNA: TGTGCCAGCAGCCCGGACAGGGAAAGGAGGTCCTATAATTCACCCCTCCACTTT. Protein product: CASSPDRERRSYNSPLHF. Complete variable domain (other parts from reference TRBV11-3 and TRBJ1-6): EAGVVQSPRYKIIEKKQPVAFWCNPISGHNTLYWYLQNLGQGPELLIRYENEEAVDDSQLPKDRFSAERLKGVDSTLKIQPAELGDSAVYLCASSPDRERRSYNSPLHFGNGTRLTVT.

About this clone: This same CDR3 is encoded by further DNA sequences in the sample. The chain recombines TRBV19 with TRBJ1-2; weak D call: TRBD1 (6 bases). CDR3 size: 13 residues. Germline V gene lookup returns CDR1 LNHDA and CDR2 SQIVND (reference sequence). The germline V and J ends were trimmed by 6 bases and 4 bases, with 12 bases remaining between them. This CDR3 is CASSPQGFYGYTF. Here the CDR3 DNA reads TGTGCCAGTAGCCCACAGGGTTTCTATGGCTACACCTTC. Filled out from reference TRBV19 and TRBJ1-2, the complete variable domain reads DGGITQSPKYLFRKEGQNVTLSCEQNLNHDAMYWYRQDPGQGLRLIYYSQIVNDFQKGDIAEGYSVSREKKESFPLTVTSAQKNPTAFYLCASSPQGFYGYTFGSGTRLTVV.

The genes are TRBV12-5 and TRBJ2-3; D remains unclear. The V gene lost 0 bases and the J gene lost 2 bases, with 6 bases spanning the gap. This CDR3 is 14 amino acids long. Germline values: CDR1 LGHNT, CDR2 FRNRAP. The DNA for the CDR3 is TGTGCTAGTGGTTTGGTAATTTCCACAGATACGCAGTATTTT. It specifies CASGLVISTDTQYF. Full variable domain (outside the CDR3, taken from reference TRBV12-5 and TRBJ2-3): DARVTQTPRHKVTEMGQEVTMRCQPILGHNTVFWYRQTMMQGLELLAYFRNRAPLDDSGMPKDRFSAEMPDATLATLKIQPSEPRDSAVYFCASGLVISTDTQYFGPGTRLTVL.

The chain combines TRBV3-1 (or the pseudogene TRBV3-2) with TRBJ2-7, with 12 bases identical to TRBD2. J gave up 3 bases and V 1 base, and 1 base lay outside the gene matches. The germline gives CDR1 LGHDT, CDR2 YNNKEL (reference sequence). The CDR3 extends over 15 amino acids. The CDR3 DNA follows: TGTGCCAGCAGCCAAGGACTAGCGGGAGTCTACGAGCAGTACTTC. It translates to CASSQGLAGVYEQYF.

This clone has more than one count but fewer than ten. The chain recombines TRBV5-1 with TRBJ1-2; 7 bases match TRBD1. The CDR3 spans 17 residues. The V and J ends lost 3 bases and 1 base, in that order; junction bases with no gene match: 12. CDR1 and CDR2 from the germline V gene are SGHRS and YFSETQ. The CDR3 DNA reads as TGCGCCAGCAGCTCGCCCCTGGGACAGAATTATAACTATGGCTACACCTTC. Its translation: CASSSPLGQNYNYGYTF.

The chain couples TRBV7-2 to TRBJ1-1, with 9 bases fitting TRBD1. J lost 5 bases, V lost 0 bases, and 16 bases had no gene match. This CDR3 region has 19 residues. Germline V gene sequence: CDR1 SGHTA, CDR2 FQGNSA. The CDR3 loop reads CASSLAFPSPGQGWTEAFF. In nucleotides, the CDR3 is TGTGCCAGCAGCTTAGCGTTCCCCTCCCCGGGACAGGGTTGGACTGAAGCTTTCTTT. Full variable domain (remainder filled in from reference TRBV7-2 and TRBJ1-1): GAGVSQSPSNKVTEKGKDVELRCDPISGHTALYWYRQSLGQGLEFLIYFQGNSAPDKSGLPSDRFSAERTGGSVSTLTIQRTQQEDSAVYLCASSLAFPSPGQGWTEAFFGQGTRLTVV.

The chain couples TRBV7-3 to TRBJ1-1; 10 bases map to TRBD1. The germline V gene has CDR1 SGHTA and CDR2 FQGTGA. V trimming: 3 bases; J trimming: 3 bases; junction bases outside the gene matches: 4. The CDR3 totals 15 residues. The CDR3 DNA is TGTGCCAGCAGCTTGTCTGGGACAGGGGACACTGAAGCTTTCTTT. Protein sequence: CASSLSGTGDTEAFF. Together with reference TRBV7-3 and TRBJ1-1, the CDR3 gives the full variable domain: GAGVSQTPSNKVTEKGKYVELRCDPISGHTALYWYRQSLGQGPEFLIYFQGTGAADDSGLPNDRFFAVRPEGSVSTLKIQRTERGDSAVYLCASSLSGTGDTEAFFGQGTRLTVV.

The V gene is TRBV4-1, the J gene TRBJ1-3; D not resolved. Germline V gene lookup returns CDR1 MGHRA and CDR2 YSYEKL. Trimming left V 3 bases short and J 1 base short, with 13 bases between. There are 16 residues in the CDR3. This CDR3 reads CASSQIVLSSGNTIYF. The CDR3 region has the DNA TGCGCCAGCAGCCAGATCGTCCTCTCATCTGGAAACACCATATATTTT.

The DNA of the CDR3 is TGTGCCAGTAGTATAGTGAGTAATGAAAAACTGTTTTTT. Translated, it gives CASSIVSNEKLFF. The rearrangement uses TRBV19 and TRBJ1-4; D remains ambiguous. The CDR3 spans 13 residues. Germline CDR1 LNHDA, CDR2 SQIVND (reference sequence). V lost 1 base to trimming and J lost 4 bases, with 4 bases between them.

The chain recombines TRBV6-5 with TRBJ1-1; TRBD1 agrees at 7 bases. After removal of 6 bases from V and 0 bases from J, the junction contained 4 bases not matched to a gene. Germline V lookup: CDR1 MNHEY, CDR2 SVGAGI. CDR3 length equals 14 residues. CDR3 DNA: TGTGCCAGCAGACCCCAGGGGGTGAACACTGAAGCTTTCTTT. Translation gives CASRPQGVNTEAFF.